What follows describes a single T cell receptor (beta chain). The antigen is unknown. It was 200 to 250 ng DNA, about 30,000 T cell genomes, that sorted-subset replicate PCRs used. Sequencing was performed with immunoSEQ multiplex PCR; in TCRdb, only in-frame clones are kept and a portion is missing. The sample contains about 710,000 clones, about three quarters of which appear only once. The data derive from a study of shared clonotypes between healthy human individuals. Study-wide context: CD8 memory received one plate per donor, CD8 naive two, CD4 memory three and CD4 naive three. The study's findings and limits: Richness estimates generally favored naive over memory subsets. The sampled material consisted only of blood, and tissue repertoires are likely to differ.

With 3 bases removed from V and 0 bases from J, the gap between germline ends came to 9 bases. CDR1 SGDLS and CDR2 YYNGEE come from the germline V gene. This CDR3 has 15 residues. The gene calls are TRBV9 and TRBJ1-4; D ambiguous. Sample: memory CD4+ T cells sorted from blood. Regarding subset: CD45RA-negative fraction. The clonotype originates from a woman in her twenties or thirties in good health. This CDR3 is CASSAHSTTNEKLFF. The CDR3 nucleotides read TGTGCCAGCAGCGCCCACAGTACAACTAATGAAAAACTGTTTTTT.